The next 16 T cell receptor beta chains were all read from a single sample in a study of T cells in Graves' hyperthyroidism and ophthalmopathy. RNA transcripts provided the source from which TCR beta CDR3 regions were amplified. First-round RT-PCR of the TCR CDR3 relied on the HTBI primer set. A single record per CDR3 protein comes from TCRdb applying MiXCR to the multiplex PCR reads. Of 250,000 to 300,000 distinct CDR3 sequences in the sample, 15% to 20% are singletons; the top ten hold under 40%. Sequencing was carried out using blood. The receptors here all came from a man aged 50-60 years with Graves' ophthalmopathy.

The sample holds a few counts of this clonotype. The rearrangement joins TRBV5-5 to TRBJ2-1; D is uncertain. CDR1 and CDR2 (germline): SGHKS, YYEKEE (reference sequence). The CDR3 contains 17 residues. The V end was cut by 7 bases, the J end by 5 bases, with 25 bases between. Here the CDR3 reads CASQLGIRVVLNNEQFF. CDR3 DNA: TGTGCCAGCCAGCTTGGAATACGTGTGGTTCTGAACAATGAGCAGTTCTTC.

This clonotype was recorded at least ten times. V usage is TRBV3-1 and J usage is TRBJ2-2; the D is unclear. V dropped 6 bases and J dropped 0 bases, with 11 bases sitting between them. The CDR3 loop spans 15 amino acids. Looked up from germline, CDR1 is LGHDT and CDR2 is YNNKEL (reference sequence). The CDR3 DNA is TGTGCCAGCAGAAATAGGCAGACGAACACCGGGGAGCTGTTTTTT. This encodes CASRNRQTNTGELFF.

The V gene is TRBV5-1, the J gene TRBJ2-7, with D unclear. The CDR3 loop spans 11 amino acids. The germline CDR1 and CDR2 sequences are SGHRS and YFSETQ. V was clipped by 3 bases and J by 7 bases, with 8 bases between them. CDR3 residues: CASSWDQEQYF. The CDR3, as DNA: TGCGCCAGCAGCTGGGATCAGGAGCAGTACTTC.

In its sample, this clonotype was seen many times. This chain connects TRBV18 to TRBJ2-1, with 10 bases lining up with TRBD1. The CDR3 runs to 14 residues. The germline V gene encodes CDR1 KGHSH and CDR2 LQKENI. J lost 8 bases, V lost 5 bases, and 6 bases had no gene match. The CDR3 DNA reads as TGTGCCAGCTCATCGACAGGGGGCCGATATGAGCAGTTCTTC. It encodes CASSSTGGRYEQFF.

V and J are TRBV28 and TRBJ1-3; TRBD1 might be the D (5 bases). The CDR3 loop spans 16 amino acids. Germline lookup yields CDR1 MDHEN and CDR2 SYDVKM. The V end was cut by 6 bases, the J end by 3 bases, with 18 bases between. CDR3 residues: CASSSGREYFGNTIYF. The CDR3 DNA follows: TGTGCCAGCAGCTCGGGACGGGAGTATTTTGGAAACACCATATATTTT.

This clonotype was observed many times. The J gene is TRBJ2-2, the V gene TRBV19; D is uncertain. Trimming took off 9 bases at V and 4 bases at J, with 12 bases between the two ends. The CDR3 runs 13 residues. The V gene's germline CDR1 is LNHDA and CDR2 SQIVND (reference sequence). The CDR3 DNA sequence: TGTGCCAGCCGATCACCGAGCACCGGGGAGCTGTTTTTT. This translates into CASRSPSTGELFF.

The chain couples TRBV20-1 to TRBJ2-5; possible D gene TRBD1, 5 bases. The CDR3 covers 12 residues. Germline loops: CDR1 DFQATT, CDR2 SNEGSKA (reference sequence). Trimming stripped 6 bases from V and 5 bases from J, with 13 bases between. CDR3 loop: CSAWAGLETQYF. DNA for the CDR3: TGCAGTGCCTGGGCAGGGTTGGAGACCCAGTACTTC.

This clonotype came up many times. The CDR3 DNA follows: TGTGCCAGCTCACCACAGGGGGGCGAAGGAAACACCATATATTTT. It translates to CASSPQGGEGNTIYF. The chain couples TRBV18 to TRBJ1-3; tentatively, D is TRBD1 (6 bases). V gave up 1 base and J gave up 4 bases, with 11 bases separating them. The CDR3 length is 15 residues. Germline V gene sequence: CDR1 KGHSH, CDR2 LQKENI.

DNA for the CDR3: TGTGCCACCAGTGATGGGACTAGCGGGAGAAGATCGGCGCAGTATTTT. Translation: CATSDGTSGRRSAQYF. This rearrangement joins TRBV24-1 to TRBJ2-3; 14 bases fit TRBD2. The germline V gene encodes CDR1 KGHDR and CDR2 SFDVKD. The CDR3 is 16 amino acids. The trim removed 3 bases at V and 10 bases at J, leaving 8 bases unmatched.

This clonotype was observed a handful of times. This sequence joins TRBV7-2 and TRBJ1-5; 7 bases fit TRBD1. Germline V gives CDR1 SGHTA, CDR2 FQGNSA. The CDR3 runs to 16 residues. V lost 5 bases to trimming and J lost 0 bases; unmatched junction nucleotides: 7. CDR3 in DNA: TGTGCCAGCAGCCCGGGACAGCTTTATAGCAATCAGCCCCAGCATTTT. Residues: CASSPGQLYSNQPQHF.

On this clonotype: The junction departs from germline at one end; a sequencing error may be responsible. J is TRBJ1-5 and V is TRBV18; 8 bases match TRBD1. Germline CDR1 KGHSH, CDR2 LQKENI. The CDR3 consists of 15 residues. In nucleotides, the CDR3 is TGTGTCAGCTCATCCGACAGGGGCGGGCGTCAGCCCCAGCATTTT. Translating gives CVSSSDRGGRQPQHF.

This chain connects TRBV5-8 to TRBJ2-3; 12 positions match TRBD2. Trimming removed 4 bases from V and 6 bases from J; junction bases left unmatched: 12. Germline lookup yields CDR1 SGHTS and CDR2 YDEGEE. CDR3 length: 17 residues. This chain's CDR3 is CASSTPGLAGKHDTQYF. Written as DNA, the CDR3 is TGTGCCAGCAGCACCCCGGGACTAGCGGGTAAACATGATACGCAGTATTTT.

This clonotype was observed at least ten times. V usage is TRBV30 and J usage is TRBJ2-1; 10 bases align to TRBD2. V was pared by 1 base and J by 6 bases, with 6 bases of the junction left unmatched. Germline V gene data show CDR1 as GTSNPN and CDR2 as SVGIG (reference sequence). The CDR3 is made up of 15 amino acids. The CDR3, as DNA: TGTGCCTGGAGTGGTAAGGGACTAGCGACCAATGAGCAGTTCTTC. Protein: CAWSGKGLATNEQFF. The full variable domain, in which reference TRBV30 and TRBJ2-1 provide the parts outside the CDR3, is SQTIHQWPATLVQPVGSPLSLECTVEGTSNPNLYWYRQAAGRGLQLLFYSVGIGQISSEVPQNLSASRPQDRQFILSSKKLLLSDSGFYLCAWSGKGLATNEQFFGPGTRLTVL.

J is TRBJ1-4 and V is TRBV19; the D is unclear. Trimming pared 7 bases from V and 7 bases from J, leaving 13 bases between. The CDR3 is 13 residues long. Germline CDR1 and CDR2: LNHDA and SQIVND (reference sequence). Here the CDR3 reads CASKEYVGEKLFF. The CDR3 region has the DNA TGTGCCAGTAAAGAATATGTGGGTGAAAAACTGTTTTTT. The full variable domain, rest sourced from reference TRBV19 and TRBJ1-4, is DGGITQSPKYLFRKEGQNVTLSCEQNLNHDAMYWYRQDPGQGLRLIYYSQIVNDFQKGDIAEGYSVSREKKESFPLTVTSAQKNPTAFYLCASKEYVGEKLFFGSGTQLSVL.

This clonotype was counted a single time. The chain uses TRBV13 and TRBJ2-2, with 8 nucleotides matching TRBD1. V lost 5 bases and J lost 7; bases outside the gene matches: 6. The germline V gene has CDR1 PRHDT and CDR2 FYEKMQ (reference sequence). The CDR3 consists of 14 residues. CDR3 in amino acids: CASSGQGLSGELFF. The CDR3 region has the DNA TGTGCCAGCAGCGGACAGGGTTTAAGCGGGGAGCTGTTTTTT.

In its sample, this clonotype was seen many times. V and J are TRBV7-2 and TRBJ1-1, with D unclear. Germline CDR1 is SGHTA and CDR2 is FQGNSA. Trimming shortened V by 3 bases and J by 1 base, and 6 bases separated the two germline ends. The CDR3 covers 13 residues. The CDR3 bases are TGTGCCAGCAGCTTTAAGGCGAACACTGAAGCTTTCTTT. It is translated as CASSFKANTEAFF.